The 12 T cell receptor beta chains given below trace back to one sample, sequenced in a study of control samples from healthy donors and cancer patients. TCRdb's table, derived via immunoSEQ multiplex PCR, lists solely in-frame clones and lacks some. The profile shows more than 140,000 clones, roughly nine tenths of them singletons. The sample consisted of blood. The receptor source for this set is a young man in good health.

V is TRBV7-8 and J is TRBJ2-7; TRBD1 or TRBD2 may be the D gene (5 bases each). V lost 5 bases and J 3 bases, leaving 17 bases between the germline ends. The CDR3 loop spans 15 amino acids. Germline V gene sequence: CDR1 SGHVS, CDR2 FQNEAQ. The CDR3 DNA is TGTGCCAGCAGCGTTTCTCGGGACCTTAACTACGAGCAGTACTTC. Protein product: CASSVSRDLNYEQYF.

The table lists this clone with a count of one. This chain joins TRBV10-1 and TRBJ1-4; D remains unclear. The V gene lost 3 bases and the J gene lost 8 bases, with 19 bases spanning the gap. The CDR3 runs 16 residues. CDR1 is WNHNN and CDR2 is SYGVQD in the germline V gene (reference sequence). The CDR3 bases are TGCGCCAGCAGTGAATACGGACGGCCGGGGAAGGAAAAACTGTTTTTT. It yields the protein CASSEYGRPGKEKLFF.

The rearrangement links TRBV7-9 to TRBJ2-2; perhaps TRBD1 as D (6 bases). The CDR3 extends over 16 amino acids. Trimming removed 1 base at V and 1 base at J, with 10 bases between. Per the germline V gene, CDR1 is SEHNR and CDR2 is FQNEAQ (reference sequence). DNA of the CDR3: TGTGCCAGCAGCTTAGTAACAGGGCGGAACACCGGGGAGCTGTTTTTT. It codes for CASSLVTGRNTGELFF.

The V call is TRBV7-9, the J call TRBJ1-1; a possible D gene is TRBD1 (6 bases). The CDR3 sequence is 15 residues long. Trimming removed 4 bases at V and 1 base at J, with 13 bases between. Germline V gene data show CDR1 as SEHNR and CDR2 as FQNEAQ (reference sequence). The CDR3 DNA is TGTGCCAGCAGCTCGCCAGGACAGAAGAACACTGAAGCTTTCTTT. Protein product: CASSSPGQKNTEAFF.

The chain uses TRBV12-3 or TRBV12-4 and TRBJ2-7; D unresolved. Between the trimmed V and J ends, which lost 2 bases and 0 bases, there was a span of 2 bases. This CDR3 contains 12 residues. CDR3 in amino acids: CASSLPSYEQYF. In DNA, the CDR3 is TGTGCCAGCAGTTTACCCTCCTACGAGCAGTACTTC.

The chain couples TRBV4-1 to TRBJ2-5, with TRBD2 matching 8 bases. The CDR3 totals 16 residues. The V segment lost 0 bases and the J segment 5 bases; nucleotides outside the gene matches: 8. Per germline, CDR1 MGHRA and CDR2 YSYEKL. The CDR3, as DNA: TGCGCCAGCAGCCAAGAAACGGGACTAGTTCTGGAGACCCAGTACTTC. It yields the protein CASSQETGLVLETQYF.

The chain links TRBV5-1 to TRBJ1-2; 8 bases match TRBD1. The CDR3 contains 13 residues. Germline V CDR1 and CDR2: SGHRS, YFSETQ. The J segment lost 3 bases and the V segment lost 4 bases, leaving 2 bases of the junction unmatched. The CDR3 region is CASSVGQDYGYTF. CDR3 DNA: TGCGCCAGCAGCGTGGGACAGGACTATGGCTACACCTTC.

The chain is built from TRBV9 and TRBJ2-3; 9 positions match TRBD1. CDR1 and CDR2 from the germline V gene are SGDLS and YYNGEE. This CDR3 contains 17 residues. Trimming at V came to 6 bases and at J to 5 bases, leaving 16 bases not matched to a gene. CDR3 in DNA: TGTGCCAGCACCAAGGGTGCGTGGGACAGGGAAGAAGATACGCAGTATTTT. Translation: CASTKGAWDREEDTQYF.

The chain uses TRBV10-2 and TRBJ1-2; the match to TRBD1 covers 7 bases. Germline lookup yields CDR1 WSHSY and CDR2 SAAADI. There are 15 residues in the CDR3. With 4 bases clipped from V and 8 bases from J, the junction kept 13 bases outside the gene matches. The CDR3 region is CASSGYGRGGWGYTF. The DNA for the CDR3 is TGCGCCAGCAGTGGTTATGGCAGGGGGGGATGGGGCTACACCTTC.

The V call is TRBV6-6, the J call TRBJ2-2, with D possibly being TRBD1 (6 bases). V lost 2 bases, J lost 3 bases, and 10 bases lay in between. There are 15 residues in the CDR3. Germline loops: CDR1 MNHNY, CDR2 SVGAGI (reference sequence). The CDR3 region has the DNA TGTGCCAGCAGTTACAGTGGGGGCGACACCGGGGAGCTGTTTTTT. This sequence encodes CASSYSGGDTGELFF.

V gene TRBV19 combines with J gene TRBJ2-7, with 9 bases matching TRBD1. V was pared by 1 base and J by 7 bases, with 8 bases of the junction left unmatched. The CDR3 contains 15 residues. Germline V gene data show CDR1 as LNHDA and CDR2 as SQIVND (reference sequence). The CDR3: CASSIAGQGMREQYF. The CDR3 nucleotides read TGTGCCAGTAGTATAGCCGGACAGGGGATGCGGGAGCAGTACTTC.

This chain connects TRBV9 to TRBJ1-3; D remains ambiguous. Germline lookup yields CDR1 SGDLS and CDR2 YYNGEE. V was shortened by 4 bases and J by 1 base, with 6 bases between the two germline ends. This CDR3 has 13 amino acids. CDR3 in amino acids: CASSPNSGNTIYF. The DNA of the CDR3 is TGTGCCAGCAGCCCCAATTCTGGAAACACCATATATTTT.